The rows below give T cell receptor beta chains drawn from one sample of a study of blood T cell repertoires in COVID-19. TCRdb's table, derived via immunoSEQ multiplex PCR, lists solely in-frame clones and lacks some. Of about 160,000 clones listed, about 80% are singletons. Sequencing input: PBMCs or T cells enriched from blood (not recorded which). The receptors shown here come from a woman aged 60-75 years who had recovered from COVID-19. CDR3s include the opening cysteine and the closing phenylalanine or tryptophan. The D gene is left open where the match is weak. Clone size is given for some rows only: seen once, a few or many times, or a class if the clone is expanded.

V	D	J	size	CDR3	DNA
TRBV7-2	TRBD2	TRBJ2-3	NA	CASSSLTSGGPTDTQYF	TGTGCCAGCAGCTCCCTGACTAGCGGGGGGCCCACAGATACGCAGTATTTT
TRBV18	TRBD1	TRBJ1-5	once	CASSRQGPNQPQHF	TGTGCCAGCTCACGACAGGGGCCCAATCAGCCCCAGCATTTT
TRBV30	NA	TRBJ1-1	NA	CAWTTGSLANEAFF	TGTGCCTGGACCACAGGGAGTTTAGCTAATGAAGCTTTCTTT
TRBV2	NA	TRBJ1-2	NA	CASSEDRVTVVAGYTF	TGTGCCAGCAGTGAAGACAGGGTTACAGTCGTGGCTGGCTACACCTTC
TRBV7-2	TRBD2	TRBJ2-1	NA	CASRAGTSSYNEQFF	TGTGCCAGCAGAGCGGGGACTAGCTCCTACAATGAGCAGTTCTTC
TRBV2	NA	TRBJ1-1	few	CASSETIMNTEAFF	TGTGCCAGCAGTGAAACAATCATGAACACTGAAGCTTTCTTT
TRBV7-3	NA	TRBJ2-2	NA	CASSLGGANTGELFF	TGTGCCAGCAGCTTAGGCGGGGCGAACACCGGGGAGCTGTTTTTT
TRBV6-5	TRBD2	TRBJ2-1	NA	CATDTGTSVNEQFF	TGTGCCACCGATACCGGGACTAGTGTAAATGAGCAGTTCTTC
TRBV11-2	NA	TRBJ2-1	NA	CASSSRDSTNEQFF	TGTGCCAGCAGCTCGCGGGACAGCACGAATGAGCAGTTCTTC
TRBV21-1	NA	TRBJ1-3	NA	CASSKPSRGKRNTIYF	TGTGCCAGCAGCAAACCCTCCAGGGGGAAAAGAAACACCATATATTTT
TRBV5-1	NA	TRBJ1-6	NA	CASSLIGEDNSPLHF	TGCGCCAGCAGCTTGATAGGGGAGGATAATTCACCCCTCCACTTT
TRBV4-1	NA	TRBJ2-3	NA	CASSPSSSGGRTDTQYF	TGCGCCAGCAGCCCAAGCTCCTCCGGGGGTCGCACAGATACGCAGTATTTT
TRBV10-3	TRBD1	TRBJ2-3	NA	CAISESTGGRTDTQYF	TGTGCCATCAGTGAGTCGACAGGGGGTCGCACAGATACGCAGTATTTT
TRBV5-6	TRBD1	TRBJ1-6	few	CASSPGQSYSPLHF	TGTGCCAGCAGCCCGGGACAGAGCTATTCACCCCTCCACTTT
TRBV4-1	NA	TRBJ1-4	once	CASSQDQFSEKLFF	TGCGCCAGCAGCCAAGACCAGTTTTCTGAAAAACTGTTTTTT
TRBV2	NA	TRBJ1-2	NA	CASSRGTGNYGYTF	TGTGCCAGCAGCCGCGGGACGGGGAACTATGGCTACACCTTC
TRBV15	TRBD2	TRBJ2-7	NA	CATSRLTSGGSYEQYF	TGTGCCACCAGCAGACTAACTAGCGGGGGGTCCTACGAGCAGTACTTC
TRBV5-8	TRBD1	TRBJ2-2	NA	CASSPGDRDTGELFF	TGTGCCAGCAGCCCCGGGGACAGGGACACCGGGGAGCTGTTTTTT
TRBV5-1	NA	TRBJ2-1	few	CASSLGPSGYNEQFF	TGCGCCAGCAGCTTGGGGCCCAGCGGCTACAATGAGCAGTTCTTC
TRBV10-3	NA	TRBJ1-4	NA	CAISEAGTANEKLFF	TGTGCCATCAGTGAGGCGGGGACGGCTAATGAAAAACTGTTTTTT
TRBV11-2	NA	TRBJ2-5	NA	CASSRETQYF	TGTGCCAGCAGCCGGGAGACCCAGTACTTC
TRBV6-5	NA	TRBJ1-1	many	CASRAGENTEAFF	TGTGCCAGCAGGGCAGGGGAGAACACTGAAGCTTTCTTT
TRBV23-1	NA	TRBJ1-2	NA	CASIYPDKTNYGYTF	TGCGCCAGCATTTACCCGGACAAGACTAACTATGGCTACACCTTC
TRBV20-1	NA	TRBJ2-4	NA	CSASRQGENIQYF	TGCAGTGCCAGTAGGCAGGGCGAAAACATTCAGTACTTC
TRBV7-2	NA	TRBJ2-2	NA	CASSLRQEQHTGELFF	TGTGCCAGCAGCTTAAGACAGGAACAACACACCGGGGAGCTGTTTTTT
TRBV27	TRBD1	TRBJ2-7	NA	CASSDRGTSPYEQYF	TGTGCCAGCAGCGACAGGGGGACATCCCCCTACGAGCAGTACTTC
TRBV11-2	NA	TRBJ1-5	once	CASSLGGAYSNQPQHF	TGTGCCAGCAGCTTAGGCGGAGCATATAGCAATCAGCCCCAGCATTTT
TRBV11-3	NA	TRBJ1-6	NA	CASRYQQGQNSPLHF	TGTGCCAGCAGGTATCAACAGGGACAAAATTCACCCCTCCACTTT
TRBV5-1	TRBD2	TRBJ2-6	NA	CASSLHSSGGSGANVLTF	TGCGCCAGCAGCTTGCATTCTAGCGGGGGGTCTGGGGCCAACGTCCTGACTTTC
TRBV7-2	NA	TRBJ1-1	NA	CASSLDYTGQAFF	TGTGCCAGCAGCCTCGATTATACAGGGCAAGCTTTCTTT
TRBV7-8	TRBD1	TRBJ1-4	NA	CASSLEETGGLKTNEKLFF	TGTGCCAGCAGCTTAGAAGAAACAGGGGGCCTGAAAACTAATGAAAAACTGTTTTTT